This record concerns one TCR beta chain sequence. Its target is not known. Samples from alopecia areata patients were lesional scalp punch biopsies and peripheral blood. J lost 2 bases, V lost 5 bases, and 3 bases had no gene match. The CDR3 consists of 13 residues. The germline gives CDR1 SGHTA, CDR2 FQGTGA. It was cDNA, reverse transcribed from extracted RNA, that served as the sequencing template. TCRdb's copy holds only in-frame clones and misses some; the assay was immunoSEQ multiplex PCR. The sample has over 8,000 clones; 50% to 70% are singletons. These data come from a study of CD8+ T cells in alopecia areata. The wider study: Among treated patients, oral tofacitinib was administered at 5 to 10 mg twice daily.

Findings and caveats of the study: An increase in clonality over normal scalp was evident in lesional scalp, especially alopecia totalis/universalis.

This rearrangement joins TRBV7-3 to TRBJ2-7; 7 bases agree with TRBD1. The sequence derives from a human donor with alopecia areata. Sequencing input: skin. The CDR3 region is CASSVGQTYEQYF. In DNA form, the CDR3 reads TGTGCCAGCAGCGTGGGACAGACCTACGAGCAGTACTTC.